Each of the 12 T cell receptor beta chains below was sequenced from the same sample in a study of cytomegalovirus exposure and HLA in healthy donors. Primers: 60 Vbeta forward and 13 Jbeta reverse. TCRdb keeps only in-frame clones here, not all; method: immunoSEQ multiplex PCR. Among approximately 100,000 clones listed, roughly 78% were seen once. Sequencing was done on a sample of PBMCs. These receptors were obtained from a woman in her thirties or forties in good health and CMV-seronegative.

V is TRBV19 and J is TRBJ1-1, with 7 nucleotides matching TRBD1. CDR3 length equals 10 residues. V lost 10 bases to trimming and J lost 7 bases; unmatched junction nucleotides: 3. Per germline, CDR1 LNHDA and CDR2 SQIVND (reference sequence). CDR3 loop: CATGQDEAFF. CDR3 bases: TGTGCCACCGGACAGGATGAAGCTTTCTTT.

The J gene is TRBJ1-5, the V gene TRBV29-1; possible D gene TRBD1, 5 bases. Germline loops: CDR1 SQVTM, CDR2 ANQGSEA. Trimming stripped 6 bases from V and 1 base from J, with 7 bases between. The CDR3 consists of 12 residues. The CDR3 bases are TGCAGCGTGGGGGGGAGCAATCAGCCCCAGCATTTT. It encodes CSVGGSNQPQHF.

The chain carries TRBV28 and TRBJ2-5; 11 bases agree with TRBD2. With V trimmed by 6 bases and J by 5 bases, 2 bases remained unmatched. This CDR3 has 13 residues. From germline, CDR1 is MDHEN and CDR2 SYDVKM. CDR3: CASSIAGGETQYF. CDR3 DNA: TGTGCCAGCAGCATAGCGGGGGGGGAGACCCAGTACTTC.

CDR3 sequence: CASSLGGGQPQHF. CDR3 DNA: TGTGCCAGCAGCCTAGGGGGGGGTCAGCCCCAGCATTTT. The V and J genes are TRBV11-2 and TRBJ1-5, with D perhaps TRBD1 (6 bases). The V gene lost 5 bases and the J gene lost 6 bases, with 11 bases spanning the gap. This CDR3 comprises 13 residues. Germline V lookup: CDR1 SGHAT, CDR2 FQNNGV.

This clone appeared a few times. The chain is built from TRBV28 and TRBJ1-5; 7 nucleotides align to TRBD1. Germline assignment: CDR1 MDHEN and CDR2 SYDVKM. The CDR3 length is 15 residues. Unmatched junction bases numbered 5, after V lost 4 bases and J lost 2 bases. CDR3 region: CASSSGGEGNQPQHF. CDR3 bases: TGTGCCAGCAGTTCAGGGGGAGAGGGCAATCAGCCCCAGCATTTT. Full variable domain (missing parts from reference TRBV28 and TRBJ1-5): DVKVTQSSRYLVKRTGEKVFLECVQDMDHENMFWYRQDPGLGLRLIYFSYDVKMKEKGDIPEGYSVSREKKERFSLILESASTNQTSMYLCASSSGGEGNQPQHFGDGTRLSIL.

The gene calls are TRBV4-3 and TRBJ2-5, with 10 bases that match TRBD2. This CDR3 contains 18 residues. V lost 1 base and J lost 1; bases outside the gene matches: 9. Germline V gives CDR1 LGHNA, CDR2 YSLEER. DNA for the CDR3: TGCGCCAGCAGCCAAGTTACTAGCGGGGCGGGGGGCCAAGAGACCCAGTACTTC. Translated: CASSQVTSGAGGQETQYF.

This clone came up a few times. The rearrangement uses TRBV7-2 and TRBJ1-1, with D perhaps matching TRBD1 (6 bases). CDR1 is SGHTA, CDR2 FQGNSA, per germline. There are 15 residues in the CDR3. With 2 bases removed from V and 7 bases from J, the gap between germline ends came to 17 bases. For the CDR3, the DNA is TGTGCCAGCAGCTTAAGGGCCTCAGGGGCGGGTGAAGCTTTCTTT. This sequence encodes CASSLRASGAGEAFF.

This rearrangement joins TRBV30 to TRBJ1-1; 8 bases match TRBD1. Trimming removed 3 bases from V and 6 bases from J; junction bases left unmatched: 12. CDR1 GTSNPN and CDR2 SVGIG come from the germline V gene (reference sequence). CDR3 length: 15 amino acids. The CDR3 DNA follows: TGTGCCTGGAGCCAGGGGCAGGGGGCTTTCTCTGAAGCTTTCTTT. As protein: CAWSQGQGAFSEAFF.

The chain links TRBV7-2 to TRBJ2-5; 13 bases match TRBD2. The CDR3 runs 16 residues. With 1 base clipped from V and 1 base from J, the junction kept 0 bases outside the gene matches. CDR1 and CDR2 (germline): SGHTA, FQGNSA. The CDR3: CASSLGTSGGQETQYF. As DNA, the CDR3 is TGTGCCAGCAGCTTAGGGACTAGCGGGGGCCAAGAGACCCAGTACTTC. The entire variable domain, with the rest obtained from reference TRBV7-2 and TRBJ2-5, is as follows: GAGVSQSPSNKVTEKGKDVELRCDPISGHTALYWYRQSLGQGLEFLIYFQGNSAPDKSGLPSDRFSAERTGGSVSTLTIQRTQQEDSAVYLCASSLGTSGGQETQYFGPGTRLLVL.

The V call is TRBV21-1, the J call TRBJ1-1; TRBD1 was called by the table and not checked on the DNA. TRBV21-1 is flagged as a pseudogene. The CDR3 is made up of 15 amino acids. The CDR3 sequence: CASSLPAGGATEAFF. The CDR3 nucleotides read TGTGCCAGCAGCCTTCCCGCAGGGGGCGCCACTGAAGCTTTCTTT.

The V gene is TRBV30, the J gene TRBJ2-5; D is undetermined. CDR1 and CDR2 (germline): GTSNPN, SVGIG (reference sequence). V was cut by 0 bases and J by 0 bases, with 5 bases left in between. The CDR3 consists of 13 residues. Here the CDR3 DNA reads TGTGCCTGGAGTGTATCAAACCAAGAGACCCAGTACTTC. Its protein product is CAWSVSNQETQYF.

J is TRBJ1-1 and V is TRBV10-3; D might be TRBD1 (6 bases). CDR3 length: 16 residues. V was trimmed by 1 base and J by 4 bases, leaving 16 bases between them. Germline V lookup: CDR1 ENHRY, CDR2 SYGVKD. CDR3 in amino acids: CAISEYEGTLGTEAFF. The CDR3 bases are TGTGCCATCAGTGAGTACGAAGGGACACTGGGCACTGAAGCTTTCTTT.